This T cell receptor beta chain was recorded in a study of cytomegalovirus exposure and HLA in healthy donors (dated 2017 in TCRdb). About the full investigation: An earlier analysis of approximately 640 of the donors reported roughly 300 Gb of sequence data and 100 million to 130 million unique TCR beta sequences from about 200 million T cells. The number of donors typed differed by locus, with roughly 620-640 for A, B, C, DRB1 and DQB1, around 500 for DQA1, some 570 for DPA1, and approximately 470 for DPB1. The study aimed to test whether signatures of past pathogen exposure could be identified by cataloging public T cell receptors. Rather than drawing on any new phenotypic data, the later analysis identified candidate immune exposures from TCR beta sequences and the way those sequences occurred across donors. An early release covering some 640 HLA-typed donors comprised about 290 gigabases of sequencing data and roughly 85 million unique TCR sequences. In addition to the first cohort of roughly 670 subjects, a separate validation cohort of some 120 different subjects was used. Class I and class II HLA loci were covered by the typing at four-digit resolution. The study combined high-throughput TCR immunosequencing, statistical association of individual TCRs with disease status, and machine learning to predict cytomegalovirus infection status. Of the roughly 400 genotyped donors, roughly 80% fell in the genetic ancestry cluster associated with self-reported Caucasian donors. Roughly 5 DR-DQ haplotypes were handled as single units for association and clustering, since linkage in the cohort was strong. A later genetic analysis took genome-wide SNP genotypes for about three fifths of the 666 donors and used that subset as a discovery cohort. A later analysis re-examined previously published TCR beta repertoires from about 700 donors and added high-resolution HLA genotyping to investigate patterns of TCR occurrence. All discovery cohort repertoires had been generated on a single sequencing platform. The study profiled the T cell repertoires of about 640 subjects by immunosequencing and related them to cytomegalovirus serostatus. In an earlier analysis of 500 to 650 of the donors, high-throughput TCR beta sequencing was used to judge whether each TCR beta V gene segment behaved as functional or pseudogenic. Donor age, sex, ethnicity and CMV serostatus were compiled together with the repertoire data. Among around 400 genotyped donors of the cohort, an average of approximately 200,000 unique TCR beta nucleotide sequences was sequenced per donor, of which roughly 17% were non-productive.

CDR1 SGHRS and CDR2 YFSETQ are derived from the germline V gene. The CDR3 goes from the cysteine to the phenylalanine over 14 residues. The only DNA kept is the CDR3, 42 bases in frame from the first base. Between the V and J ends, shortened by 0 bases and 6 bases respectively, the junction contains 12 bases. Library prep was done by the immunoSEQ multiplex PCR assay. For the multiplex PCR, a mixture combining 60 forward primers for TCR Vbeta segments and 13 reverse primers for TCR Jbeta segments was used. Amplification of the CDR3 region of rearranged TCR beta genes was performed with a multiplex PCR assay on genomic DNA. The amplified TCR beta libraries were sequenced on the Illumina HiSeq System as 87-base-pair reads. The authors' pipeline ran thus. A later analysis tallied 75 million to 95 million unique TCR beta chains across the 700 or so repertoires, and about 10 million of those chains were shared by two or more donors. Raw reads were error-corrected and collapsed into unique sequences with a nearest-neighbor algorithm that merged closely related sequences to remove PCR and sequencing errors. To assign V, D and J gene segments, CDR3 sequences were aligned to IMGT reference sequences. For a sequence to be retained, a match of at least six nucleotides to both a V gene segment and a J gene segment was required. A rearrangement counted as productive if the CDR3 had no stop codons and remained in frame with V and J, and every other rearrangement counted as non-productive. CDR3 was defined by IMGT convention, running from the second conserved V-encoded cysteine to the conserved J-encoded phenylalanine. Sequences without an unambiguous match to a single V gene segment were excluded from the earlier analysis of 500 to 700 of the donors. In an earlier analysis of 587 of the donors, V segments were called functional above 56.7% productive rearrangements and were called segregating when the between-donor standard deviation exceeded 5%. A statistical classification framework was built for diagnosing cytomegalovirus status from the catalog of TCR beta chain sequences. In a later analysis, V and J genes were assigned by comparing TCR nucleotide sequences against IMGT/GENE-DB human TR gene sequences. The TCRdist pipeline was used in a later analysis to assign CDR3 sequences and most-parsimonious VDJ recombination scenarios. In a later analysis, each TCR beta chain was defined by its CDR3 amino acid sequence together with its V-gene family, and reads lacking a unique V-gene family were excluded. In a later analysis, several hundred highly shared, low-generation-probability nucleotide sequences were removed to address suspected cross-contamination and a sequencing artifact. In a later analysis, a clonal expansion index was calculated for each public chain from normalized within-repertoire ranks of inferred template counts. In a later analysis, generation probabilities were computed using a VDJ recombination model fitted to out-of-frame rearrangements, and the results were checked against IGoR. In a later analysis, TCR-TCR, TCR-HLA and TCR-CMV co-occurrence was scored with hypergeometric tests, and a repertoire-size bias correction was applied to TCR pairs. A later analysis estimated false discovery rates by permuting HLA or CMV assignments 20 times. In a later analysis, co-occurring TCRs were grouped with DBSCAN, and TCRdist sequence similarity was added when clustering was performed within HLA-allele-positive subsets. Repertoires with fewer than 30,000 or more than 120,000 public chains were left out of co-occurrence clustering, as were five repertoires with anomalous nucleotide sharing. Not all clones reach the TCRdb copy of this immuneACCESS table, which keeps in-frame sequences only. Checked studies attribute under half of the gap to unresolved V genes and leave the rest unexplained. Clonal size and the V and J genes are those of that table, whereas D and trimming came from the DNA. For this sample there are 200,000 to 250,000 clones; approximately 79% appear just once. In total, the top ten clones hold 1.7% of the sample.

General findings and caveats noted by the study authors: A later analysis associated 15,000 to 20,000 TCR beta sequences with specific HLA alleles at a false discovery rate of 0.05. According to a later analysis, TCR association rates differed among HLA loci, with DRB1 alleles showing the most associated TCRs and HLA-C alleles showing the fewest. In this cohort, only TCR beta chains were sequenced, and detectable features were limited by the absence of alpha or paired-chain data. Compared with equally common non-associated chains, HLA-associated TCR beta chains in a later analysis were more clonally expanded and had lower generation probabilities. Linkage disequilibrium might explain the correlated functional status among segregating V segments, but an unknown experimental factor could not be excluded. The study listed 164 TCR beta chains as associated with cytomegalovirus. According to the authors, the approach could potentially be generalized to other disease states and immunological phenotypes. Roughly uniform sequencing depth across donors was assumed in presence/absence analyses, although this assumption may not hold. In a later genetic analysis, a missense DCLRE1C variant was associated with V-gene and J-gene trimming of TCR beta chains, and the association was replicated in an independent cohort. For the cohort, immune exposure information was limited to CMV serostatus. A group of highly shared sequence variants was considered likely to be a technical artifact of the sequencing pipeline. An earlier analysis of around 600 of the donors showed that most TCR beta V segments appeared in productive rearrangements either about 87% or about 30% of the time, which broadly matched IMGT annotations. In both the original and validation cohorts, the classifier was reported to diagnose cytomegalovirus status with high specificity and sensitivity. Some IMGT-functional V segments, including TRBV6-2 and TRBV6-3, could not be distinguished by the 87-base-pair reads and were therefore excluded. When HLA alleles, especially DR and DQ, strongly co-occurred, attributing TCR associations to individual alleles was difficult. A few of the identified cytomegalovirus-associated TCR beta chains were confirmed in vitro to be specific for cytomegalovirus antigens. Across donors, most TCR sequences were observed very rarely, whereas some public TCRs were present in many individuals. According to a later analysis, parvovirus B19, influenza, CMV and Epstein-Barr virus appeared linked to several top co-occurrence clusters. In a later genetic analysis, fewer N-insertions in productive TCRs were reported among donors in an Asian-associated ancestry cluster than the approximately 630-donor mean. A further reported finding was that TCR beta sequences accurately predicted the HLA-A and HLA-B alleles for most subjects in the first cohort. Because HLA typing was missing for some donors at each locus, association tests included only the typed subset. Most CMV-associated TCR beta chains appeared to be HLA-restricted in a later analysis, and the HLA associations seemed to be driven largely by CMV exposure. Because counts were too low, around 18 rarely observed V segments, including chromosome 9 orphons, were left out of the earlier analysis of over 550 of the donors.

Note on this clone: Its antigen remains undetermined. The sample holds no much larger clone one base away, and base qualities are not on file.

In total, approximately 690 healthy bone marrow donors made up the cohort. All cohort members were sampled while nominally healthy, although unrecorded immune exposures were likely present. The donor tested CMV seronegative and was one of the 352 seronegative cohort members. Every donor gave a peripheral blood sample, and the peripheral blood mononuclear cells from that sample were used for TCR beta sequencing. The Qiagen DNeasy Blood Extraction Kit was used to extract genomic DNA from the blood cell samples. Rearrangement joined TRBV5-1 to TRBJ1-2, with the D gene call left open. This TCR was recovered from a man aged 50 to 59 in good health and CMV-seronegative. The material sequenced was PBMCs. The CDR3 is CASSLGGSHDGYTF. The DNA sequence is as follows: TGCGCCAGCAGCTTGGGAGGGAGTCACGATGGCTACACCTTC.